The subject of this entry is one TCR beta chain. These data belong to a study of blood T cell repertoires in COVID-19. Study-wide context: There were acute and convalescent COVID-19 samples, and they came from the United States, Italy and Spain.

CDR1 MNHEY and CDR2 SVGAGI come from the germline V gene. The trim removed 0 bases at V and 5 bases at J, leaving 6 bases unmatched. The CDR3 extends over 15 amino acids. Method: immunoSEQ multiplex PCR; TCRdb's copy keeps in-frame clones and lacks some. In the table there are 200,000 to 300,000 clones, roughly 84% of which are singletons. The rearrangement joins TRBV6-5 to TRBJ1-1; 7 positions agree with TRBD1. This TCR derives from a man in his 60s with acute or convalescent COVID-19. Material for sequencing was peripheral blood. The CDR3 region has the DNA TGTGCCAGCAGTTACTCCTCCCAGGGGGATACTGAAGCTTTCTTT. Amino acid sequence: CASSYSSQGDTEAFF.